The rows below give T cell receptor beta chains drawn from one sample of a study of blood T cell repertoires in COVID-19. The method was immunoSEQ multiplex PCR; TCRdb's version includes in-frame clones alone and lacks a portion of them. The sample records around 100,000 clones, around 85% being singletons. The specimen was peripheral blood. These receptors were taken from a human donor in a cohort sampled during active COVID-19. Each CDR3 is given without its conserved first and last residue.

v_gene,j_gene,CDR3aa
TRBV7-9,TRBJ2-7,ASSPRDRGPYEQY
TRBV3-1/TRBV3-2,TRBJ1-5,ASSQDLKNNSNQPQH
TRBV14,TRBJ2-7,ASSRTVLEQY
TRBV18,TRBJ2-5,ASSPRGETQY
TRBV7-2,TRBJ1-2,ASSLTQGSNYGYT
TRBV7-6,TRBJ2-7,ASSRLAGGPYEQY
TRBV7-9,TRBJ1-6,ASSLRAGGNSPLH
TRBV5-8,TRBJ1-5,ASSLLEGNQPQH
TRBV4-1,TRBJ1-2,ASSQPDRGSYGYT
TRBV7-2,TRBJ2-6,ASSGGRAGANVLT
TRBV9,TRBJ1-2,ASSPDSYGYT
TRBV27,TRBJ2-7,ASSLSPGNEQY
TRBV9,TRBJ2-1,ASSVASLAGGLYEQF
TRBV19,TRBJ1-2,ASSNLGRDYGYT
TRBV12-3/TRBV12-4,TRBJ2-3,ASSSPPDTQY
TRBV7-2,TRBJ2-7,ASSLGGQSYEQY
TRBV5-1,TRBJ2-1,ASRPGTSGGASYNEQF
TRBV30,TRBJ2-1,AGGESNEQF
TRBV7-2,TRBJ2-7,ASSFSGQGFEEQY
TRBV10-3,TRBJ1-5,AISTGGVYQPQH
TRBV4-3,TRBJ1-5,ASSHEDRACNQPQH
TRBV7-8,TRBJ1-1,ASSPWGGEAF
TRBV30,TRBJ2-7,AWSDKQGSYEQY
TRBV3-1/TRBV3-2,TRBJ1-1,ASSQGTALNTEAF
TRBV5-6,TRBJ2-5,ASSSLPGGRETQY
TRBV4-1,TRBJ1-5,ASSQVGTGFHQPQH
TRBV28,TRBJ1-2,ASSLRPRGSDYGYT
TRBV6-5,TRBJ1-4,ASRSDRGDEKLF
TRBV5-1,TRBJ2-5,ASSHGTGDTPPY
TRBV5-1,TRBJ2-7,ASSLGLSGAPYEQY
TRBV18,TRBJ2-5,ASSPGTSVETQY
TRBV6-5,TRBJ2-5,ASSTGFRGETQY
TRBV27,TRBJ1-5,ASSGQGGNQPQH
TRBV28,TRBJ2-2,ASRSRRGHTGELF
TRBV3-1/TRBV3-2,TRBJ1-2,ASSQGGNRVSSGYT
TRBV2,TRBJ1-2,ASVRDYGYT
TRBV18,TRBJ1-1,ASSPYQGTTNTEAF
TRBV19,TRBJ1-3,ASSIDWTVGNTIY
TRBV3-1/TRBV3-2,TRBJ1-2,ASSPQTGNYGYT
TRBV6-2/TRBV6-3,TRBJ1-5,ASTPISGKSNQPQH
TRBV7-9,TRBJ2-7,ASSSRTGSQWEQY